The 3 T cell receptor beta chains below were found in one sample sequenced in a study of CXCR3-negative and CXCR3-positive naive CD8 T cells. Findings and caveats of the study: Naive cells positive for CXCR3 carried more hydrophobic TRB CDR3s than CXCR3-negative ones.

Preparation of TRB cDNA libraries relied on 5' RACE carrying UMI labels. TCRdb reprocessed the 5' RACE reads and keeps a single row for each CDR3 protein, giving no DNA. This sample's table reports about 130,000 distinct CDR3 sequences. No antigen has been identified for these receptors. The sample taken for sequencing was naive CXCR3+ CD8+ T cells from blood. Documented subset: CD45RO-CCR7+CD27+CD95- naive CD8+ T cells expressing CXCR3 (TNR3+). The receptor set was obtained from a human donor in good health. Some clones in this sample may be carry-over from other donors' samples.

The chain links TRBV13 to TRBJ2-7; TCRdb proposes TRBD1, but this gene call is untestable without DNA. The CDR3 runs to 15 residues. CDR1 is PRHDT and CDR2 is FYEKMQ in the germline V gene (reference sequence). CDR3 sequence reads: CASSARGNPTYEQYF.

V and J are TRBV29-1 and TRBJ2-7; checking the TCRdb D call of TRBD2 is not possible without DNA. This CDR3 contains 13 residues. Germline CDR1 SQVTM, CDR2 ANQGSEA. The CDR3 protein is CSVVWTSSYEQYF.

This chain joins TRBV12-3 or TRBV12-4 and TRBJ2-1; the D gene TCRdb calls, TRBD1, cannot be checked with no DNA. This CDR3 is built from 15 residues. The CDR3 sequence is CASSPGQHSYNEQFF.